These T cell receptor beta chains were read from a single sample in a study of blood T cell repertoires in COVID-19. Only in-frame clones appear in the TCRdb table, and some are missing; sequencing was by immunoSEQ multiplex PCR. The table has 200,000 to 250,000 clones, 83% seen once. What was sequenced was PBMCs or T cells enriched from blood (not recorded which). The source of these receptors is a woman between 50 and 59 years old who had been exposed to COVID-19. The CDR3 runs from the conserved cysteine through the conserved F or W. A D gene is named only where the DNA matches it firmly. Where a row states a size, it is once, few, many or the class of an expanded clone; other rows omit it.

v_call	d_call	clone_size	j_call	cdr3_aa	cdr3_nt
TRBV6-5	TRBD2	.	TRBJ2-6	CASRNGGAGANVLTF	TGTGCCAGCAGGAACGGGGGGGCTGGGGCCAACGTCCTGACTTTC
TRBV2	.	.	TRBJ1-2	CASSDAGWSGYTF	TGTGCCAGCAGTGATGCAGGGTGGAGTGGCTACACCTTC
TRBV9	.	.	TRBJ2-7	CASSPRTLYYEQYF	TGTGCCAGCAGCCCACGGACTTTGTACTACGAGCAGTACTTC
TRBV5-4	.	once	TRBJ1-2	CASRLTGPGYGYTF	TGTGCCAGCAGGCTAACAGGGCCAGGTTATGGCTACACCTTC
TRBV4-3	.	.	TRBJ2-1	CASSQDRGTSYEQFF	TGCGCCAGCAGCCAAGACCGGGGGACGTCCTATGAGCAGTTCTTC
TRBV18	TRBD1	once	TRBJ2-3	CASSFRQGADTQYF	TGTGCCAGCTCATTCCGACAGGGGGCAGATACGCAGTATTTT
TRBV29-1	.	once	TRBJ2-5	CSVDQGIQETQYF	TGCAGCGTTGACCAGGGAATACAGGAGACCCAGTACTTC
TRBV5-1	.	.	TRBJ2-2	CASSFGISIRGTGELFF	TGCGCCAGCAGCTTCGGGATATCCATCAGAGGAACCGGGGAGCTGTTTTTT
TRBV28	.	.	TRBJ1-5	CASSLSLAGARQPQHF	TGTGCCAGCAGTTTAAGTTTGGCAGGGGCGAGACAGCCCCAGCATTTT
TRBV3-1/TRBV3-2	TRBD2	.	TRBJ2-3	CASSRPSGAGDTQYF	TGTGCCAGCAGCCGGCCTAGCGGGGCGGGGGATACGCAGTATTTT
TRBV7-9	TRBD1	.	TRBJ2-1	CASSFTGGLGDEQFF	TGTGCCAGCAGCTTTACAGGGGGCCTCGGGGATGAGCAGTTCTTC
TRBV7-6	TRBD1	.	TRBJ1-1	CASSLGQGGNTEAFF	TGTGCCAGCAGCTTAGGACAGGGCGGAAACACTGAAGCTTTCTTT
TRBV6-5	.	.	TRBJ1-1	CASRFEHLNTEAFF	TGTGCCAGCAGATTCGAACATTTGAACACTGAAGCTTTCTTT
TRBV5-4	TRBD1	few	TRBJ1-6	CASSTGQNNSPLHF	TGTGCCAGCAGCACGGGACAGAATAATTCACCCCTCCACTTT
TRBV20-1	.	.	TRBJ2-5	CSARAGFQETQYF	TGCAGTGCTCGTGCGGGATTTCAAGAGACCCAGTACTTC
TRBV11-2	.	once	TRBJ1-5	CASSLGGRAFNQPQHF	TGTGCCAGCAGCTTAGGAGGCAGAGCCTTCAATCAGCCCCAGCATTTT
TRBV7-8	TRBD2	few	TRBJ2-3	CASSLGGGADTQYF	TGTGCCAGCAGCTTAGGCGGGGGGGCAGATACGCAGTATTTT
TRBV30	.	.	TRBJ2-3	CAWSPRPSDTQYF	TGTGCCTGGAGTCCGAGGCCATCAGATACGCAGTATTTT
TRBV28	.	.	TRBJ1-5	CASRIQGNQPQHF	TGTGCCAGCAGGATCCAGGGGAATCAGCCCCAGCATTTT
TRBV19	TRBD2	.	TRBJ2-1	CASSIERGGIGNNEQFF	TGTGCCAGTAGTATAGAGCGGGGGGGAATTGGGAACAATGAGCAGTTCTTC
TRBV19	TRBD1	.	TRBJ1-5	CASSSGTGGRQPQHF	TGTGCCAGTAGTTCCGGGACAGGTGGCCGTCAGCCCCAGCATTTT
TRBV19	.	.	TRBJ2-5	CASSDKLAGRRETQYF	TGTGCCAGTAGTGATAAATTGGCAGGGCGAAGAGAGACCCAGTACTTC
TRBV9	.	.	TRBJ1-1	CASSVRAGDAAFF	TGTGCCAGCAGCGTAAGGGCAGGGGATGCAGCTTTCTTT
TRBV6-2/TRBV6-3	TRBD1	few	TRBJ2-2	CASSPGTGATGELFF	TGTGCCAGCAGTCCCGGGACAGGGGCGACCGGGGAGCTGTTTTTT
TRBV6-6	TRBD2	few	TRBJ2-3	CASSRWGTSGGHTDTQYF	TGTGCCAGCAGTCGATGGGGGACTAGCGGGGGGCACACAGATACGCAGTATTTT
TRBV6-2/TRBV6-3	TRBD1	.	TRBJ1-5	CASSRPQTGGNQPQHF	TGTGCCAGCAGCCGTCCCCAAACAGGGGGCAATCAGCCCCAGCATTTT
TRBV3-1/TRBV3-2	TRBD2	once	TRBJ2-5	CASRLAGGPGETQYF	TGTGCCAGCAGACTAGCGGGGGGGCCGGGGGAGACCCAGTACTTC
TRBV4-2	TRBD2	.	TRBJ2-3	CASSQDISGEYDTQYF	TGTGCCAGCAGCCAAGATATCAGCGGGGAATATGATACGCAGTATTTT
TRBV6-5	.	.	TRBJ1-3	CASSYRGSPINTIYF	TGTGCCAGCAGTTACCGAGGCAGCCCTATAAACACCATATATTTT
TRBV19	.	few	TRBJ2-2	CASSIVRTPNTGELFF	TGTGCCAGTAGTATAGTCCGGACACCGAACACCGGGGAGCTGTTTTTT
TRBV7-2	.	.	TRBJ1-5	CASSFRGKEPQHF	TGTGCCAGCAGCTTTAGGGGAAAGGAGCCCCAGCATTTT
TRBV18	.	.	TRBJ2-2	CASSRVDTGELFF	TGTGCCAGCTCACGCGTAGACACCGGGGAGCTGTTTTTT
TRBV4-3	TRBD1	.	TRBJ2-7	CASSQIRETGPRVEQYF	TGCGCCAGCAGCCAAATCAGGGAGACAGGGCCAAGGGTCGAGCAGTACTTC
TRBV2	.	.	TRBJ1-2	CASSEGQGLYYGYTF	TGTGCCAGCAGTGAAGGCCAGGGGCTATACTATGGCTACACCTTC